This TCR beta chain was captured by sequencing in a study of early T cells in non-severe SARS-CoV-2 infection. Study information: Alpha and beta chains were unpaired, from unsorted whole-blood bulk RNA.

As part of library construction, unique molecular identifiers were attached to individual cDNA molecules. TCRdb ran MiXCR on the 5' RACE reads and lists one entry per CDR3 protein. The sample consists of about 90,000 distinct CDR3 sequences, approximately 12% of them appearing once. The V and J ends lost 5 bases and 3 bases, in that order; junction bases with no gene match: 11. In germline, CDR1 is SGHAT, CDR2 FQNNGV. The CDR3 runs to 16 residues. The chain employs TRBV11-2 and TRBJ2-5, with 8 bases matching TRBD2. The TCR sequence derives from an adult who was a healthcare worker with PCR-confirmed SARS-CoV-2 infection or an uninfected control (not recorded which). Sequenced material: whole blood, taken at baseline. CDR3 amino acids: CASSALPGLGEETQYF. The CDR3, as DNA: TGTGCCAGCAGCGCCCTACCGGGACTAGGGGAAGAGACCCAGTACTTC.